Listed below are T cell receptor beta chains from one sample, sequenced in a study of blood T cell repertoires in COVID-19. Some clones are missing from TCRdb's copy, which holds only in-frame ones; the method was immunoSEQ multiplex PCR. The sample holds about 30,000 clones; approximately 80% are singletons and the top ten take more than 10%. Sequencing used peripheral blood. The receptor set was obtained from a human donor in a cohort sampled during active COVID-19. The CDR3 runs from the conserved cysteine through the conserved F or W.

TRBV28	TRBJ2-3	CASSPTGYGTDTQYF
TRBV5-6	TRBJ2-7	CASSQHSEQYF
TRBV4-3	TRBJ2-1	CASSRTNLRYNEQFF
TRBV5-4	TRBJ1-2	CASSPRTGEHYGYTF
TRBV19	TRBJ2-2	CASSVPGQGRGGELFF
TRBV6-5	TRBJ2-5	CASTKRWGREETQYF
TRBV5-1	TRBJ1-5	CASSLGRDNQPQHF
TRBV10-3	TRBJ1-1	CAISKGQGATEAFF
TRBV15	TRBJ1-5	CATSRNTGGNQPQHF
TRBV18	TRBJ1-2	CASSPRAQGSNYGYTF
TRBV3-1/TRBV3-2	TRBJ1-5	CASTPGQNYSNQPQHF
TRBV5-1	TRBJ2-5	CASSLGQGGGRETQYF
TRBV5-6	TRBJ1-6	CASSFQGNSPLHF
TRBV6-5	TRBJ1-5	CASSNRGQGNQPQHF
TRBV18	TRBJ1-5	CASSPIGTGGSNQPQHF
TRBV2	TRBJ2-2	CASQVYTLNTGELFF
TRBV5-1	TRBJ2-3	CASSRGTSSYTQYF
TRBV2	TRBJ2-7	CASSTLYEQYF
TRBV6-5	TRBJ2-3	CASDADRVDTDTQYF
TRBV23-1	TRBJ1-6	CASSQTGICSPLHF
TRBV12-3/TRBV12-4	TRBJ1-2	CASRQQGYGYTF
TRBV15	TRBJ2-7	CATSRAGTINSYEQYF
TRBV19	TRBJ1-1	CASNLQGGNTEAFF
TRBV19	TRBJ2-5	CASSPQRAETQYF
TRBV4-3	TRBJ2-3	CASSQEATSGGSDTQYF